These 16 T cell receptor beta chains came from one sample sequenced in a study of shared clonotypes between healthy human individuals. Assay used: immunoSEQ multiplex PCR; TCRdb lists only in-frame clones, some missing. The sample yields around 2.5 million clones, more than 85% seen once. The sequencing sample was made of naive CD4+ T cells from PBMCs. Sample subset: CD45RA+ positively selected. Source of these receptors: a man between 18 and 29 years old in good health. Some clones in this sample may be carry-over from other donors' samples.

The DNA of the CDR3 is TGTGCCAGAAGCTCGCCCCGGACTAGCGGAAACATTCAGTACTTC. This sequence encodes CARSSPRTSGNIQYF. The chain recombines TRBV5-3 with TRBJ2-4; 10 bases are a match to TRBD2. Being an ORF, TRBV5-3 has a function that is uncertain. This CDR3 spans 15 amino acids. V lost 3 bases to trimming and J lost 6 bases; unmatched junction nucleotides: 6.

The chain links TRBV7-3 to TRBJ2-1; D possibly corresponds to TRBD2 (6 bases). V was shortened by 5 bases and J by 7 bases, with 24 bases between the two germline ends. Germline CDR1 is SGHTA and CDR2 is FQGTGA. The CDR3 runs 17 residues. The CDR3 DNA follows: TGTGCCAGCAGCCCTCCGGAAGGCGGCGGGGAGTGGAATGAGCAGTTCTTC. Protein product: CASSPPEGGGEWNEQFF.

This sequence joins TRBV10-3 and TRBJ1-2, with a tentative D call TRBD1 (6 bases). Germline lookup yields CDR1 ENHRY and CDR2 SYGVKD. V gave up 4 bases and J gave up 0 bases, with 24 bases separating them. CDR3 size: 19 residues. The CDR3 DNA reads as TGTGCCATCAGTGCAGTTGGAGGACAGACCAACTTCGCTAACTATGGCTACACCTTC. Translated: CAISAVGGQTNFANYGYTF.

The DNA for the CDR3 is TGTGCCAGCAGTGAAGCGGAACTCGAGCAAGAGACCCAGTACTTC. Translating it yields CASSEAELEQETQYF. V and J are TRBV2 and TRBJ2-5; D ambiguous. V was clipped by 0 bases and J by 2 bases, with 10 bases between them. Germline CDR1 SNHLY, CDR2 FYNNEI. This CDR3 is built from 15 residues. The complete variable domain, with remaining parts taken from reference TRBV2 and TRBJ2-5, reads EPEVTQTPSHQVTQMGQEVILRCVPISNHLYFYWYRQILGQKVEFLVSFYNNEISEKSEIFDDQFSVERPDGSNFTLKIRSTKLEDSAMYFCASSEAELEQETQYFGPGTRLLVL.

V and J are TRBV9 and TRBJ2-1; 13 bases are a match to TRBD2. V was clipped by 0 bases and J by 4 bases; unmatched bases: 4. From germline, CDR1 is SGDLS and CDR2 YYNGEE. CDR3 length: 17 amino acids. CDR3 DNA sequence: TGTGCCAGCAGCGTAGAGACTAGCGGGAGGAATTACAATGAGCAGTTCTTC. Translation gives CASSVETSGRNYNEQFF.

V gene TRBV7-8 combines with J gene TRBJ2-2; D is perhaps TRBD1 or TRBD2 (5 bases each). Trimming stripped 6 bases from V and 1 base from J, with 15 bases between. This CDR3 is 16 amino acids long. Germline V gives CDR1 SGHVS, CDR2 FQNEAQ. DNA for the CDR3: TGTGCCAGCAGGAAATCCGGGACGGAGAACACCGGGGAGCTGTTTTTT. It is translated as CASRKSGTENTGELFF.

The gene calls are TRBV7-9 and TRBJ2-1, with a weak D call TRBD1 (6 bases). The V gene's germline CDR1 is SEHNR and CDR2 FQNEAQ (reference sequence). The length of the CDR3 is 15 residues. Trimming left V 4 bases short and J 9 bases short, with 19 bases between. DNA for the CDR3: TGTGCCAGCAGCTCAGACAGGAAGGGCCTTGGTGAGCAGTTCTTC. It specifies CASSSDRKGLGEQFF.

The CDR3 bases are TGTGCCAGCAGCCAAGCTGACGGGGGCGAGCAGTACTTC. Its translation is CASSQADGGEQYF. V usage is TRBV4-2 and J usage is TRBJ2-7; TRBD2 might be the D (6 bases). This CDR3 is 13 amino acids long. Per the germline V gene, CDR1 is LGHNA and CDR2 is YNFKEQ. Trimming took off 1 base at V and 6 bases at J, with 10 bases between the two ends.

V and J are TRBV2 and TRBJ2-7, with TRBD2 identical over 7 bases. V gave up 2 bases and J gave up 6 bases; unmatched junction bases: 10. This CDR3 spans 15 amino acids. Germline CDR1 reads SNHLY; CDR2 reads FYNNEI. This CDR3 reads CASSEKVTGRVEQYF. DNA of the CDR3: TGTGCCAGCAGTGAAAAGGTAACGGGGAGGGTCGAGCAGTACTTC. The full variable domain, in which reference TRBV2 and TRBJ2-7 provide the parts outside the CDR3, is EPEVTQTPSHQVTQMGQEVILRCVPISNHLYFYWYRQILGQKVEFLVSFYNNEISEKSEIFDDQFSVERPDGSNFTLKIRSTKLEDSAMYFCASSEKVTGRVEQYFGPGTRLTVT.

The chain carries TRBV9 and TRBJ2-1; 12 bases align to TRBD2. Per germline, CDR1 SGDLS and CDR2 YYNGEE. This CDR3 contains 18 residues. Germline trimming cut 3 bases from V and 6 bases from J; bases unmatched to any gene: 13. CDR3 in amino acids: CASSAPPGLAGGGNEQFF. DNA for the CDR3: TGTGCCAGCAGCGCACCCCCGGGACTAGCGGGCGGGGGCAATGAGCAGTTCTTC.

The J gene is TRBJ1-1, the V gene TRBV18; unclear D gene. CDR1 is KGHSH and CDR2 is LQKENI in the germline V gene. Trimming took 4 bases from V and 3 from J, leaving 12 bases between them. This CDR3 contains 14 residues. The CDR3: CASSQPVADTEAFF. CDR3 sequence (DNA): TGTGCCAGCTCACAACCAGTTGCGGACACTGAAGCTTTCTTT.

This clone was seen more than once but under ten times. Different DNA sequences within this sample yield the same CDR3. The chain's CDR3 is CATSRDTDTQYF. In DNA form, the CDR3 reads TGTGCCACCAGCAGAGACACAGATACGCAGTATTTT. V is TRBV15 and J is TRBJ2-3; D is undetermined. The V gene lost 0 bases and the J gene lost 2 bases, with 0 bases spanning the gap. Germline lookup yields CDR1 LNHNV and CDR2 YYDKDF (reference sequence). The CDR3 has 12 residues.

About this clone itself: This same CDR3 is encoded by further DNA sequences in the sample. The rearrangement uses TRBV5-1 and TRBJ2-1; TRBD2 aligns across 12 bases. Trimming at V came to 3 bases and at J to 4 bases, leaving 2 bases not matched to a gene. CDR3 length equals 15 residues. The germline V gene encodes CDR1 SGHRS and CDR2 YFSETQ. CDR3 residues: CASSSGLAGYNEQFF. Here the CDR3 DNA reads TGCGCCAGCAGCTCTGGACTAGCGGGGTACAATGAGCAGTTCTTC. Filled out from reference TRBV5-1 and TRBJ2-1, the complete variable domain reads KAGVTQTPRYLIKTRGQQVTLSCSPISGHRSVSWYQQTPGQGLQFLFEYFSETQRNKGNFPGRFSGRQFSNSRSEMNVSTLELGDSALYLCASSSGLAGYNEQFFGPGTRLTVL.

Points on this clone: This CDR3 is also generated by other DNA sequences in the sample. V is TRBV18 and J is TRBJ2-2; no definite D call. Trimming pared 4 bases from V and 3 bases from J, leaving 3 bases between. The CDR3 is 12 residues long. Germline V lookup: CDR1 KGHSH, CDR2 LQKENI. CDR3 sequence reads: CASSRDTGELFF. CDR3 nucleotides: TGTGCCAGCTCACGAGACACCGGGGAGCTGTTTTTT.

The V and J genes are TRBV5-1 and TRBJ2-2, with a weak D call TRBD1 (5 bases). CDR3 length: 16 residues. Trimming removed 1 base at V and 2 bases at J, with 12 bases between. Germline CDR1 is SGHRS and CDR2 is YFSETQ. CDR3 nucleotides: TGCGCCAGCAGCTTGCAAATAGGGGCTAACACCGGGGAGCTGTTTTTT. Protein: CASSLQIGANTGELFF.

The V and J genes are TRBV5-4 and TRBJ1-4; 8 bases line up with TRBD1. The CDR3 sequence is 16 residues long. The V gene's germline CDR1 is SGHNT and CDR2 YYREEE (reference sequence). The V gene end was trimmed by 0 bases and the J gene end by 7 bases; junction bases not matched to a gene: 8. CDR3 region: CASSLGQGRAVEKLFF. CDR3 in DNA: TGTGCCAGCAGCTTGGGACAGGGGCGCGCCGTTGAAAAACTGTTTTTT.